This T cell receptor (beta chain) came from a study of blood T cell repertoires in COVID-19. The CDR3 has 14 residues. Trimming stripped 3 bases from V and 2 bases from J, with 10 bases between. In germline, CDR1 is PRHDT, CDR2 FYEKMQ (reference sequence). Generated by immunoSEQ multiplex PCR, the TCRdb table keeps only in-frame clones and is missing some. Among around 270,000 clones listed, 80% to 90% were seen once. This clone was seen only a few times. This clonotype was sampled from a woman aged 40-49 years who had been exposed to COVID-19. The chain recombines TRBV13 with TRBJ2-5; tentatively, D is TRBD2 (6 bases). The sample taken for sequencing was PBMCs or T cells enriched from blood (not recorded which). This chain's CDR3 is CASSFSGVQETQYF. In DNA form, the CDR3 reads TGTGCCAGCAGCTTTTCGGGAGTTCAAGAGACCCAGTACTTC.